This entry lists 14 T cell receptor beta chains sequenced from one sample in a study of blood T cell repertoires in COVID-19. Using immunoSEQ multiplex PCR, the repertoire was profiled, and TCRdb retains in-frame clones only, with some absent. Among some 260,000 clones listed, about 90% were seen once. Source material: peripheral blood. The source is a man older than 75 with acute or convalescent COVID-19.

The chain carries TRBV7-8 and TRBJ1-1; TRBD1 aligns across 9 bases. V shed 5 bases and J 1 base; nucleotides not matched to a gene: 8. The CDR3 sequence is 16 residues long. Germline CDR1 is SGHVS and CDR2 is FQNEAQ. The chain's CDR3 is CASSQRTGVRNTEAFF. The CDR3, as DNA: TGTGCCAGCAGCCAAAGGACAGGGGTTAGGAACACTGAAGCTTTCTTT.

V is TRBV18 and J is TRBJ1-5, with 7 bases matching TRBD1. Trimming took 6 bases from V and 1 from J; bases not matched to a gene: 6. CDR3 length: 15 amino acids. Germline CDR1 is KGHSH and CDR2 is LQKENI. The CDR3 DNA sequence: TGTGCCAGCTCGCCGGACAGGATGAGCAATCAGCCCCAGCATTTT. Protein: CASSPDRMSNQPQHF.

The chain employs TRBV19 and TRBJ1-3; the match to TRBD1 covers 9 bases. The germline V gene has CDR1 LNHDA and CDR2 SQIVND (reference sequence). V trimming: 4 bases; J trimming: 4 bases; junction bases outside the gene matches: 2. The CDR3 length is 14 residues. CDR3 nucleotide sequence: TGTGCCAGTAGTAGGACAGGGGACGGAAACACCATATATTTT. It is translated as CASSRTGDGNTIYF.

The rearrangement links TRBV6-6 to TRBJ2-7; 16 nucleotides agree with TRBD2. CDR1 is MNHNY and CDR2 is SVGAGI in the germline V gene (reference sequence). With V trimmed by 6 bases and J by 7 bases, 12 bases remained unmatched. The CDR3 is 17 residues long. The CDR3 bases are TGTGCCAGCAGCCGACTGGGGACTAGCGGGAGGGCCAGTGAGCAGTACTTC. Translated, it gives CASSRLGTSGRASEQYF.

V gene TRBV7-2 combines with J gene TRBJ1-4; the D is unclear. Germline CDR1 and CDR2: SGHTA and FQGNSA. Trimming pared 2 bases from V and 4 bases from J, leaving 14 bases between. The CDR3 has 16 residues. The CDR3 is CASSLRGRPFNEKLFF. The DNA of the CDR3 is TGTGCCAGCAGCTTAAGAGGGCGTCCTTTTAATGAAAAACTGTTTTTT.

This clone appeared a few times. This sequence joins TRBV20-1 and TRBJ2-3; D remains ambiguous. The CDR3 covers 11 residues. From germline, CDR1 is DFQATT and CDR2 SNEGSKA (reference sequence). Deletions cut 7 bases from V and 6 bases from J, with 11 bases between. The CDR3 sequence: CSGILGDTQYF. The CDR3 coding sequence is TGCAGTGGTATCCTCGGGGATACGCAGTATTTT.

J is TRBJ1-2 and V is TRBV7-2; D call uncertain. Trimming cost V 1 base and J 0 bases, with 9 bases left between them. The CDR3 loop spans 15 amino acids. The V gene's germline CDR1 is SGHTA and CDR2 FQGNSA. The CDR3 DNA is TGTGCCAGCAGCTTAGAATACAGCACTAACTATGGCTACACCTTC. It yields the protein CASSLEYSTNYGYTF.

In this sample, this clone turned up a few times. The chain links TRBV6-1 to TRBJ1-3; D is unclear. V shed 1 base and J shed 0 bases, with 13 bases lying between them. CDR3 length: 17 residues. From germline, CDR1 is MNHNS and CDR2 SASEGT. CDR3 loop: CASSEGRVFSSGNTIYF. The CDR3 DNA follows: TGTGCCAGCAGTGAAGGAAGAGTGTTTAGCTCTGGAAACACCATATATTTT.

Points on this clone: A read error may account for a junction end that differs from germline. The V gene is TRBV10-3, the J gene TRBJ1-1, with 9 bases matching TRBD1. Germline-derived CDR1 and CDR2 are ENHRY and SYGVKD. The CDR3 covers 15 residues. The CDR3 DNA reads TGTGCCATCAATGAGGGACAGGGAAAGTACACTGAAGCTTTCTTT. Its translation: CAINEGQGKYTEAFF.

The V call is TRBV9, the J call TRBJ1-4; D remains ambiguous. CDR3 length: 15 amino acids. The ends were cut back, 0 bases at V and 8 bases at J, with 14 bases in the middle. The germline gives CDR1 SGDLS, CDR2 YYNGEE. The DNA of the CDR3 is TGTGCCAGCAGCGTAGACCCCAAAGGACTCGAAAAACTGTTTTTT. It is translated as CASSVDPKGLEKLFF.

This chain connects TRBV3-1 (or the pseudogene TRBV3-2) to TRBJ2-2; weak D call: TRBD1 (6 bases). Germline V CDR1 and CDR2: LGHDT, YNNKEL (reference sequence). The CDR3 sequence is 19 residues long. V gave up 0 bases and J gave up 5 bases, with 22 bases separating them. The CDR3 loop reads CASSQERLRSGVKTGELFF. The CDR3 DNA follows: TGTGCCAGCAGCCAAGAACGACTTAGGTCAGGGGTCAAGACCGGGGAGCTGTTTTTT.

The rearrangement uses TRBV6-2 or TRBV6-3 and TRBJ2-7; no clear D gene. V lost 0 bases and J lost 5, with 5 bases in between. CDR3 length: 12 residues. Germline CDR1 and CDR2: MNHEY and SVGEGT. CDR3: CASSYSLHEQYF. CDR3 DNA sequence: TGTGCCAGCAGTTACTCTCTCCACGAGCAGTACTTC.

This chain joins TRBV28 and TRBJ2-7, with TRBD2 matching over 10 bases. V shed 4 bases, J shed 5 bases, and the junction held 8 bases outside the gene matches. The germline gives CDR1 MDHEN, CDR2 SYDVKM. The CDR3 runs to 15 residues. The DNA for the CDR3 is TGTGCCAGCAGTTCTTCTAGCGGGAGCACCAACGAGCAGTACTTC. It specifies CASSSSSGSTNEQYF.

For the CDR3, the DNA is TGTGCCAGCGGACAGGGTGCTGGAAACACCATATATTTT. Its translation is CASGQGAGNTIYF. The chain carries TRBV19 and TRBJ1-3; 8 bases match TRBD1. The germline CDR1 and CDR2 sequences are LNHDA and SQIVND (reference sequence). J lost 2 bases, V lost 9 bases, and 3 bases had no gene match. The CDR3 has 13 amino acids.